One sample yielded the 30 T cell receptor beta chains listed below, sequenced in a study of T cells after yellow fever vaccination (dated by TCRdb to about 2019). What the treatment or condition label conveys for this sample: live attenuated yellow fever vaccine strain. The library was built by means of 5' RACE. The sample was run on an Illumina HiSeq 2500. TCRdb's own reprocessing of the public reads used fastp at Q25 and MiXCR and kept productive beta chains. Rows merge per CDR3 protein into single entries with the most common DNA and genes. In this sample the table shows a few hundred thousand distinct CDR3 sequences, roughly 6.8% of which occur a single time. The ten largest clones take up roughly a sixth of the sample. Material: PBMCs, obtained around 45 days after the first yellow fever vaccination. The source is a man aged 18-30 years who received the YFV17D yellow fever vaccine.

This clonotype was seen only a few times. The rearrangement links TRBV18 to TRBJ2-5; D call uncertain. With 5 bases removed from V and 1 base from J, the gap between germline ends came to 8 bases. This CDR3 is built from 13 residues. Per the germline V gene, CDR1 is KGHSH and CDR2 is LQKENI. CDR3 loop: CASSTDLQETQYF. The CDR3 nucleotides read TGTGCCAGCTCAACAGATCTCCAAGAGACCCAGTACTTC.

This clonotype was detected many times. The chain links TRBV4-3 to TRBJ2-1; 9 bases align to TRBD1. Germline-derived CDR1 and CDR2 are LGHNA and YSLEER. J gave up 6 bases and V 8 bases, and 11 bases lay outside the gene matches. The CDR3 sequence is 15 residues long. CDR3 DNA sequence: TGCGCCAGCGGGCCGTTGGGACAGGGAGGCAATGAGCAGTTCTTC. Its protein is CASGPLGQGGNEQFF.

A few counts support this clonotype. This chain links TRBV5-6 with TRBJ2-2; D could derive from TRBD1 or TRBD2 (5 bases each). CDR1 is SGHDT, CDR2 YYEEEE, per germline. This CDR3 is 13 amino acids long. Trimming left V 1 base short and J 10 bases short, with 11 bases between. CDR3 in DNA: TGTGCCAGCAGCTTGTGGGACGGGGTGGAGCTGTTTTTT. Translated, it gives CASSLWDGVELFF.

This clonotype has only a few counts. The chain joins TRBV7-6 to TRBJ1-1, with TRBD1 as a possible D gene (6 bases). The ends were cut back, 5 bases at V and 5 bases at J, with 12 bases in the middle. The CDR3 length is 13 residues. CDR1 is SGHVS, CDR2 FNYEAQ, per germline. Here the CDR3 reads CASSRTVETEAFF. The CDR3 DNA follows: TGTGCCAGCAGCAGGACAGTAGAGACTGAAGCTTTCTTT. Full variable domain (rest looked up from reference TRBV7-6 and TRBJ1-1): GAGVSQSPRYKVTKRGQDVALRCDPISGHVSLYWYRQALGQGPEFLTYFNYEAQQDKSGLPNDRFSAERPEGSISTLTIQRTEQRDSAMYRCASSRTVETEAFFGQGTRLTVV.

The chain has TRBV7-2 and TRBJ2-1; possibly TRBD2 for D (5 bases). V was pared by 5 bases and J by 1 base, with 15 bases between. Germline lookup yields CDR1 SGHTA and CDR2 FQGNSA. The CDR3 has 16 residues. CDR3 sequence (DNA): TGTGCCAGCAGCCGGCCTCCTCGGGGATCCTACAATGAGCAGTTCTTC. This codes for CASSRPPRGSYNEQFF.

The sample holds a few counts of this clonotype. The chain combines TRBV5-4 with TRBJ1-2, with D tentatively TRBD1 (5 bases). The V gene lost 4 bases and the J gene lost 5 bases, with 15 bases spanning the gap. This CDR3 contains 14 residues. CDR1 and CDR2 from the germline V gene are SGHNT and YYREEE (reference sequence). CDR3 in amino acids: CASSPGGDSYGYTF. The CDR3 DNA is TGTGCCAGCAGCCCCGGGGGGGACTCATATGGCTACACCTTC.

This clonotype was found a few times. The chain links TRBV5-6 to TRBJ2-7; TRBD1 might be the D (6 bases). The CDR3 has 13 residues. The V end was cut by 5 bases, the J end by 4 bases, with 13 bases between. The germline CDR1 and CDR2 sequences are SGHDT and YYEEEE. The CDR3 nucleotides read TGTGCCAGCAGGCCCGCAGGGGAATACGAGCAGTACGTC. Encoded protein: CASRPAGEYEQYV.

A few counts support this clonotype. V usage is TRBV7-9 and J usage is TRBJ1-1, with D perhaps TRBD1 (6 bases). V was shortened by 1 base and J by 5 bases, with 14 bases between the two germline ends. Germline assignment: CDR1 SEHNR and CDR2 FQNEAQ (reference sequence). The CDR3 runs 15 residues. The CDR3 DNA follows: TGTGCCAGCAGCTTAGGGCAGGGGCGCAGGACTGAAGCTTTCTTT. Translating gives CASSLGQGRRTEAFF.

The chain uses TRBV6-2 or TRBV6-3 and TRBJ2-3; 8 bases map to TRBD2. CDR1 is MNHEY, CDR2 SVGEGT, per germline. Unmatched junction bases numbered 9, after V lost 2 bases and J lost 5 bases. The CDR3 totals 16 residues. In DNA form, the CDR3 reads TGTGCCAGCAGTTACGCTCAAGGGACTAGGGAAGATACGCAGTATTTT. This codes for CASSYAQGTREDTQYF.

This chain joins TRBV19 and TRBJ2-1; 8 bases agree with TRBD2. The CDR3 has 17 amino acids. V shed 7 bases and J 1 base; nucleotides not matched to a gene: 12. Germline-derived CDR1 and CDR2 are LNHDA and SQIVND (reference sequence). In nucleotides, the CDR3 is TGTGCCAGTATCGCTCCGGGTCGGGGGGGATCCTACAATGAGCAGTTCTTC. As protein: CASIAPGRGGSYNEQFF.

This clonotype was seen a handful of times. The chain joins TRBV5-1 to TRBJ2-1; 7 nucleotides line up with TRBD1. Unmatched junction bases numbered 3, after V lost 5 bases and J lost 4 bases. Germline V gene lookup returns CDR1 SGHRS and CDR2 YFSETQ. The CDR3 is 13 residues long. The CDR3 region is CASRGTEYNEQFF. CDR3 nucleotide sequence: TGCGCCAGCAGGGGGACAGAGTACAATGAGCAGTTCTTC.

This clonotype appeared many times. The chain is built from TRBV7-3 and TRBJ2-3; TRBD2 aligns across 7 bases. In germline, CDR1 is SGHTA, CDR2 FQGTGA. V shed 2 bases and J 1 base; nucleotides not matched to a gene: 6. The CDR3 sequence is 16 residues long. CDR3 region: CASSLYPSGGTDTQYF. CDR3 bases: TGTGCCAGCAGCTTATACCCTAGCGGCGGCACAGATACGCAGTATTTT. The variable domain in full, with the rest retrieved from reference TRBV7-3 and TRBJ2-3, is GAGVSQTPSNKVTEKGKYVELRCDPISGHTALYWYRQSLGQGPEFLIYFQGTGAADDSGLPNDRFFAVRPEGSVSTLKIQRTERGDSAVYLCASSLYPSGGTDTQYFGPGTRLTVL.

The rearrangement joins TRBV29-1 to TRBJ2-3, with 8 positions matching TRBD2. The germline CDR1 and CDR2 sequences are SQVTM and ANQGSEA. The CDR3 contains 16 residues. The V and J ends lost 3 bases and 5 bases, in that order; junction bases with no gene match: 13. The CDR3 DNA follows: TGCAGCGTTGACGGGGGGGCCCTGTTCTATAGAGATACGCAGTATTTT. Its translation is CSVDGGALFYRDTQYF.

This clonotype was found a few times. V and J are TRBV10-3 and TRBJ2-3; possible D gene TRBD2, 7 bases. The V gene lost 0 bases and the J gene lost 2 bases, with 18 bases spanning the gap. Germline values: CDR1 ENHRY, CDR2 SYGVKD. The CDR3 contains 18 residues. The CDR3 is CAISESKGNGGPTDTQYF. In DNA, the CDR3 is TGTGCCATCAGTGAGTCGAAAGGGAACGGGGGGCCCACAGATACGCAGTATTTT.

This clonotype has more than one count but fewer than ten. The rearrangement links TRBV7-2 to TRBJ2-7; 10 bases line up with TRBD2. The V gene's germline CDR1 is SGHTA and CDR2 FQGNSA. J was trimmed by 10 bases and V by 5 bases; bases with no gene match: 14. The CDR3 consists of 15 residues. CDR3 DNA: TGTGCCAGCAGCCCAACCCACCTAGCGGGGGCACCACAGTACTTC. Protein: CASSPTHLAGAPQYF.

V and J are TRBV7-9 and TRBJ1-1; D not resolved. V was pared by 1 base and J by 8 bases, with 8 bases between. The germline V gene has CDR1 SEHNR and CDR2 FQNEAQ (reference sequence). The CDR3 sequence is 12 residues long. The CDR3 DNA is TGTGCCAGCAGCTTAGTCGGCAGGGAAGCTTTCTTT. Its translation: CASSLVGREAFF.

The rearrangement links TRBV5-1 to TRBJ2-3; TRBD1 might be the D (6 bases). V gave up 3 bases and J gave up 6 bases, with 14 bases separating them. This CDR3 region has 14 residues. Germline values: CDR1 SGHRS, CDR2 YFSETQ. CDR3 in amino acids: CASSSGTLGDTQYF. The CDR3 DNA is TGCGCCAGCAGCTCGGGGACACTAGGGGATACGCAGTATTTT. Variable domain in full (rest from reference TRBV5-1 and TRBJ2-3): KAGVTQTPRYLIKTRGQQVTLSCSPISGHRSVSWYQQTPGQGLQFLFEYFSETQRNKGNFPGRFSGRQFSNSRSEMNVSTLELGDSALYLCASSSGTLGDTQYFGPGTRLTVL.

This rearrangement joins TRBV12-3 or TRBV12-4 to TRBJ2-7; possibly TRBD1 or TRBD2 for D (5 bases each). The CDR3 contains 14 residues. The germline V and J ends were trimmed by 5 bases and 6 bases, with 17 bases remaining between them. CDR3 sequence reads: CASSPRDEIGEQYV. In DNA, the CDR3 is TGTGCCAGCAGTCCCCGGGACGAAATCGGCGAGCAGTACGTC.

This clonotype appeared a few times. The chain joins TRBV4-1 to TRBJ2-7; D not certain. Germline V gene lookup returns CDR1 MGHRA and CDR2 YSYEKL. The CDR3 spans 15 residues. The V gene lost 0 bases and the J gene lost 5 bases, with 14 bases spanning the gap. This CDR3 reads CASSQEVWQLHEQYF. The DNA of the CDR3 is TGCGCCAGCAGCCAAGAAGTTTGGCAGTTACACGAGCAGTACTTC.

This chain connects TRBV5-1 to TRBJ2-7; TRBD1 is a possible D gene (6 bases). Trimming removed 4 bases from V and 4 bases from J, with 18 bases in between. The CDR3 runs to 15 residues. Per the germline V gene, CDR1 is SGHRS and CDR2 is YFSETQ. The CDR3 loop is CASSPGLGARYEQYF. In DNA form, the CDR3 reads TGCGCCAGCAGCCCCGGTTTGGGGGCTCGGTACGAGCAGTACTTC.

This clonotype has more than one count but fewer than ten. The chain uses TRBV21-1 and TRBJ2-7; TRBD1, the table's D call, lacks a check against the DNA. TRBV21-1 has pseudogene status. The CDR3 is 18 amino acids. In DNA form, the CDR3 reads TGTGCCAGCAGCAAACCCGGAGGTAGCGATCTGACGTTATACGAGCAGTACGTC. Amino acid sequence: CASSKPGGSDLTLYEQYV.

This clonotype was detected a few times. This rearrangement joins TRBV9 to TRBJ1-1, with TRBD1 as a possible D gene (5 bases). This CDR3 has 14 residues. Germline V gene sequence: CDR1 SGDLS, CDR2 YYNGEE. V lost 1 base and J 4 bases, leaving 11 bases between the germline ends. DNA of the CDR3: TGTGCCAGCAGCGTAAGTGGTGGGGGCACTGAAGCTTTCTTT. It specifies CASSVSGGGTEAFF. Full variable domain (rest looked up from reference TRBV9 and TRBJ1-1): DSGVTQTPKHLITATGQRVTLRCSPRSGDLSVYWYQQSLDQGLQFLIQYYNGEERAKGNILERFSAQQFPDLHSELNLSSLELGDSALYFCASSVSGGGTEAFFGQGTRLTVV.

This clonotype was counted between two and nine times. The genes are TRBV28 and TRBJ2-7; 8 bases match TRBD1. Germline-derived CDR1 and CDR2 are MDHEN and SYDVKM. V shed 4 bases, J shed 0 bases, and the junction held 5 bases outside the gene matches. This CDR3 spans 15 amino acids. The CDR3: CASSSGQGTSYEQYV. The CDR3 DNA follows: TGTGCCAGCAGTTCCGGACAGGGAACCTCCTACGAGCAGTACGTC.

The chain uses TRBV5-1 and TRBJ2-5; TRBD2 matches 11 bases. Germline CDR1 is SGHRS and CDR2 is YFSETQ. V shed 0 bases, J shed 1 base, and the junction held 2 bases outside the gene matches. The CDR3 loop spans 16 amino acids. The CDR3 sequence: CASSLAGLAVQETQYF. CDR3 sequence (DNA): TGCGCCAGCAGCTTGGCGGGACTAGCGGTCCAAGAGACCCAGTACTTC.

This clonotype was counted at least ten times. CDR3 region: CASSSARQSPTDTQYF. The CDR3 coding sequence is TGTGCCAGCAGCTCCGCCAGACAGAGCCCCACAGATACGCAGTATTTT. The chain is built from TRBV7-6 and TRBJ2-3; the D gene is possibly TRBD1 (5 bases). The germline V gene encodes CDR1 SGHVS and CDR2 FNYEAQ. The CDR3 is made up of 16 amino acids. Trimming pared 4 bases from V and 2 bases from J, leaving 16 bases between.

To note about this clonotype: The junction shows a germline mismatch at one end, possibly a read error. V gene TRBV28 combines with J gene TRBJ1-1, with TRBD1 as a possible D gene (5 bases). There are 13 residues in the CDR3. Germline V gene lookup returns CDR1 MDHEN and CDR2 SYDVKM. The CDR3 protein is CASSPPPDTEGFF. DNA for the CDR3: TGTGCCAGCAGCCCTCCTCCGGACACTGAAGGTTTCTTT.

The chain employs TRBV5-1 and TRBJ2-6; possibly TRBD2 for D (5 bases). V lost 0 bases, J lost 6 bases, and 10 bases lay in between. The length of the CDR3 is 15 residues. In germline, CDR1 is SGHRS, CDR2 YFSETQ. CDR3 nucleotide sequence: TGCGCCAGCAGCTTGGTCGGGGTCGTGGCCAACGTCCTGACTTTC. Encoded protein: CASSLVGVVANVLTF.

This clonotype occurred many times. This chain joins TRBV18 and TRBJ2-7, with 7 nucleotides matching TRBD2. The germline V gene has CDR1 KGHSH and CDR2 LQKENI. Germline trimming cut 6 bases from V and 7 bases from J; bases unmatched to any gene: 6. This CDR3 contains 12 residues. The CDR3 DNA sequence: TGTGCCAGCTCTATGAGCGGGGAGGAGCAGTACGTC. Encoded protein: CASSMSGEEQYV.

About this clonotype: One junction end does not reproduce the germline sequence, and a read error may be involved. This chain links TRBV12-3 or TRBV12-4 with TRBJ1-1; no reliable D call. The CDR3 sequence is 13 residues long. In DNA, the CDR3 is TGTGCCGGCAGCCCTGACCCCCTTGCGCAAGCTTTCTTT. Protein product: CAGSPDPLAQAFF.

This clonotype was found many times. CDR3 DNA sequence: TGTGCCAGCAGCTGGGAAGCTTTGGGGCAGCTGTTTTTT. It encodes CASSWEALGQLFF. The chain is built from TRBV7-8 and TRBJ2-2, with D possibly TRBD1 on 5 matching bases. The CDR3 length is 13 residues. Looked up from germline, CDR1 is SGHVS and CDR2 is FQNEAQ. With 4 bases removed from V and 12 bases from J, the gap between germline ends came to 15 bases.